A single sample is the source of the 21 T cell receptor beta chains below, sequenced in a study of blood T cell repertoires in COVID-19. The method was immunoSEQ multiplex PCR; TCRdb's version includes in-frame clones alone and lacks a portion of them. The sample includes some 100,000 clones, roughly 80% of them seen just once. The sequencing sample was made of peripheral blood. Receptors originate from a man aged 80 or over with active or convalescent COVID-19.

The V call is TRBV6-4, the J call TRBJ1-5, with a weak D call TRBD1 (5 bases). Germline CDR1 is MRHNA and CDR2 is SNTAGT. With 0 bases removed from V and 9 bases from J, the gap between germline ends came to 15 bases. CDR3 length: 15 residues. The CDR3 sequence is CASSDSTALIVPQHF. The CDR3 DNA is TGTGCCAGCAGTGACTCGACAGCCCTCATCGTGCCCCAGCATTTT.

In its sample, this clone was seen a few times. This chain links TRBV27 with TRBJ2-3; maybe TRBD1 (7 bases). The CDR3 contains 13 residues. Per the germline V gene, CDR1 is MNHEY and CDR2 is SMNVEV (reference sequence). Trimming took off 7 bases at V and 8 bases at J, with 16 bases between the two ends. The chain's CDR3 is CASTRRGLGTQYF. The CDR3 coding sequence is TGTGCCAGCACCAGGAGGGGGCTGGGTACGCAGTATTTT.

This clone appeared a few times. The chain couples TRBV27 to TRBJ1-2, with TRBD1 identical over 7 bases. J gave up 5 bases and V 4 bases, and 10 bases lay outside the gene matches. Germline V gene data show CDR1 as MNHEY and CDR2 as SMNVEV (reference sequence). CDR3 length equals 15 residues. The CDR3 is CASSSTPGQFYGYTF. The CDR3, as DNA: TGTGCCAGCAGTTCGACGCCGGGACAGTTTTATGGCTACACCTTC.

This chain connects TRBV10-3 to TRBJ1-4, with TRBD1 matching over 8 bases. The CDR3 has 14 residues. In germline, CDR1 is ENHRY, CDR2 SYGVKD. The V and J ends lost 6 bases and 4 bases, in that order; junction bases with no gene match: 4. Here the CDR3 reads CAIRQGDNNEKLFF. CDR3 nucleotide sequence: TGTGCCATCAGACAGGGGGATAATAATGAAAAACTGTTTTTT.

The genes are TRBV7-8 and TRBJ2-2; 10 positions match TRBD1. The CDR3 loop spans 16 amino acids. The junction had 4 bases not matched to a gene; V was cut back by 1 base and J by 5 bases. Germline V gene data show CDR1 as SGHVS and CDR2 as FQNEAQ. CDR3 bases: TGTGCCAGCAGCTTAGATGGGACAGGGGAAACCGGGGAGCTGTTTTTT. Residues: CASSLDGTGETGELFF.

The chain recombines TRBV19 with TRBJ2-7; possibly TRBD2 for D (6 bases). CDR3 size: 16 residues. Germline V CDR1 and CDR2: LNHDA, SQIVND (reference sequence). Trimming removed 5 bases at V and 2 bases at J, with 19 bases between. The CDR3 region is CASSLRGGTGTYEQYF. As DNA, the CDR3 is TGTGCCAGTAGTTTGCGGGGCGGGACGGGGACCTACGAGCAGTACTTC. The entire variable domain, with the rest obtained from reference TRBV19 and TRBJ2-7, is as follows: DGGITQSPKYLFRKEGQNVTLSCEQNLNHDAMYWYRQDPGQGLRLIYYSQIVNDFQKGDIAEGYSVSREKKESFPLTVTSAQKNPTAFYLCASSLRGGTGTYEQYFGPGTRLTVT.

J is TRBJ2-1 and V is TRBV5-1, with TRBD1 identical over 7 bases. V trimming: 4 bases; J trimming: 1 base; junction bases outside the gene matches: 11. The CDR3 runs 17 residues. Germline V lookup: CDR1 SGHRS, CDR2 YFSETQ. CDR3 region: CASSPADRVVSYNEQFF. The DNA of the CDR3 is TGCGCCAGCAGCCCAGCCGACAGGGTGGTGTCCTACAATGAGCAGTTCTTC.

The chain links TRBV6-5 to TRBJ1-1; D uncertain. The V end lost 2 bases, the J end lost 3 bases, and 10 bases lay between the germline ends. CDR1 is MNHEY and CDR2 is SVGAGI in the germline V gene. CDR3 size: 14 residues. This chain's CDR3 is CASSYRGGDTEAFF. The CDR3 nucleotides are TGTGCCAGCAGTTACCGGGGTGGGGACACTGAAGCTTTCTTT.

The chain has TRBV12-3 or TRBV12-4 and TRBJ2-1, with D unclear. The CDR3 consists of 13 residues. The V and J ends lost 1 base and 7 bases respectively, with 8 bases between them. For the CDR3, the DNA is TGTGCCAGCAGTTTAGGTATGCGTAATGAGCAGTTCTTC. This codes for CASSLGMRNEQFF.

This chain uses TRBV2 with TRBJ2-5; 9 bases are a match to TRBD2. J lost 4 bases, V lost 7 bases, and 10 bases had no gene match. The CDR3 length is 15 residues. Germline loops: CDR1 SNHLY, CDR2 FYNNEI. The CDR3 sequence is CASKRGGGAGETQYF. CDR3 coding DNA: TGTGCCAGCAAACGGGGCGGGGGGGCCGGAGAGACCCAGTACTTC.

The chain links TRBV28 to TRBJ2-5, with D unresolved. With 2 bases removed from V and 7 bases from J, the gap between germline ends came to 11 bases. There are 13 residues in the CDR3. Germline CDR1 is MDHEN and CDR2 is SYDVKM. CDR3 nucleotides: TGTGCCAGCAGTTTAGAGGCGGTAGGGACCCAGTACTTC. It encodes CASSLEAVGTQYF.

The rearrangement uses TRBV7-2 and TRBJ2-1; no clear D gene. The germline V gene encodes CDR1 SGHTA and CDR2 FQGNSA. Trimming shortened V by 2 bases and J by 7 bases, and 9 bases separated the two germline ends. This CDR3 is built from 13 residues. The CDR3 DNA is TGTGCCAGCAGCTTATCCCACGGGAATGAGCAGTTCTTC. Encoded protein: CASSLSHGNEQFF.

The rearrangement joins TRBV2 to TRBJ2-7; 11 nucleotides agree with TRBD1. The CDR3 covers 14 residues. The junction had 5 bases not matched to a gene; V was cut back by 5 bases and J by 5 bases. The germline V gene encodes CDR1 SNHLY and CDR2 FYNNEI. The CDR3 reads CASSPDRGRDEQYF. The CDR3 DNA sequence: TGTGCCAGCAGTCCGGACAGGGGGCGGGACGAGCAGTACTTC. The full variable domain, in which reference TRBV2 and TRBJ2-7 provide the parts outside the CDR3, is EPEVTQTPSHQVTQMGQEVILRCVPISNHLYFYWYRQILGQKVEFLVSFYNNEISEKSEIFDDQFSVERPDGSNFTLKIRSTKLEDSAMYFCASSPDRGRDEQYFGPGTRLTVT.

This clone has just a few counts. This chain joins TRBV19 and TRBJ1-6, with D perhaps matching TRBD1 (5 bases). Looked up from germline, CDR1 is LNHDA and CDR2 is SQIVND (reference sequence). V shed 3 bases and J shed 10 bases, with 13 bases lying between them. This CDR3 is built from 14 residues. The CDR3 nucleotides read TGTGCCAGTAGTATCGGGGGATATGACTCACCCCTCCACTTT. Its protein is CASSIGGYDSPLHF.

Written as DNA, the CDR3 is TGTGCCAGTAGCTCCCCGGGACAGGGGTCGGAAGCTTTCTTT. Translating it yields CASSSPGQGSEAFF. The rearrangement uses TRBV19 and TRBJ1-1; 10 bases fit TRBD1. Germline V gene data show CDR1 as LNHDA and CDR2 as SQIVND (reference sequence). The J segment lost 8 bases and the V segment lost 6 bases, leaving 9 bases of the junction unmatched. The length of the CDR3 is 14 residues. Using reference TRBV19 and TRBJ1-1 for the parts outside the CDR3, the full variable domain is DGGITQSPKYLFRKEGQNVTLSCEQNLNHDAMYWYRQDPGQGLRLIYYSQIVNDFQKGDIAEGYSVSREKKESFPLTVTSAQKNPTAFYLCASSSPGQGSEAFFGQGTRLTVV.

V is TRBV5-1 and J is TRBJ2-1, with 10 bases that match TRBD1. Germline CDR1 is SGHRS and CDR2 is YFSETQ. V shed 5 bases and J 4 bases; nucleotides not matched to a gene: 6. The CDR3 runs to 15 residues. The CDR3 coding sequence is TGCGCCAGCAGGCAGGGACAGGGGACATACAATGAGCAGTTCTTC. Its protein is CASRQGQGTYNEQFF.

V and J are TRBV13 and TRBJ1-2; unclear D gene. Trimming left V 3 bases short and J 3 bases short, with 17 bases between. There are 16 residues in the CDR3. The V gene's germline CDR1 is PRHDT and CDR2 FYEKMQ (reference sequence). The CDR3 here is CASSFAGLDGYYGYTF. The CDR3 nucleotides are TGTGCCAGCAGCTTTGCTGGGCTTGATGGGTACTATGGCTACACCTTC.

This chain uses TRBV10-3 with TRBJ2-7; TRBD2 matches at 8 bases. The V and J ends lost 10 bases and 0 bases, in that order; junction bases with no gene match: 8. This CDR3 spans 14 amino acids. From germline, CDR1 is ENHRY and CDR2 SYGVKD. The CDR3 reads CATDPAGGSYEQYF. The CDR3 DNA is TGTGCCACCGACCCCGCGGGGGGCTCCTACGAGCAGTACTTC.

The chain carries TRBV10-1 and TRBJ2-3, with D unresolved. The germline V and J ends were trimmed by 5 bases and 2 bases, with 5 bases remaining between them. The CDR3 is 12 amino acids. Germline-derived CDR1 and CDR2 are WNHNN and SYGVQD (reference sequence). The CDR3 is CASSSVTDTQYF. The CDR3 DNA sequence: TGCGCCAGCAGTTCTGTCACAGATACGCAGTATTTT.

The V call is TRBV18, the J call TRBJ2-5; TRBD1 agrees at 7 bases. Per the germline V gene, CDR1 is KGHSH and CDR2 is LQKENI. This CDR3 is 15 amino acids long. Unmatched junction bases numbered 5, after V lost 1 base and J lost 3 bases. The CDR3 DNA is TGTGCCAGCTCACCACGACGGGACAGCGAAGAGACCCAGTACTTC. It codes for CASSPRRDSEETQYF.

The chain combines TRBV29-1 with TRBJ2-5; 7 positions agree with TRBD1. The CDR3 covers 13 residues. V trimming: 6 bases; J trimming: 10 bases; junction bases outside the gene matches: 14. Per germline, CDR1 SQVTM and CDR2 ANQGSEA. The CDR3 sequence: CSVGRQGPAVQYF. CDR3 bases: TGCAGCGTCGGACGACAGGGCCCCGCCGTCCAGTACTTC.